The TCR beta chain described here comes from a study of ipilimumab plus nivolumab after autologous stem cell transplantation. Overall study: Patients received a median of roughly five ipilimumab and about 8 nivolumab doses. The DLBCL group included primary refractory and relapsed cases. Study outcomes and limitations: The authors say TCR, Treg and microbiome findings warrant further study.

V was clipped by 4 bases and J by 6 bases, with 11 bases between them. Looked up from germline, CDR1 is MNHNS and CDR2 is SASEGT. This CDR3 region has 13 residues. A remark on this clone: The target antigen is unknown.

The assay was immunoSEQ multiplex PCR, and TCRdb's table has in-frame clones only and misses some. The sample contains about 18,000 clones, almost 80% of which appear only once. This sequence joins TRBV6-1 and TRBJ2-3; D tentatively fits TRBD1 or TRBD2 (5 bases each). This clonotype originated in a male donor with diffuse large B-cell lymphoma. The specimen comprised PBMCs, sampled in a trial of ipilimumab plus nivolumab as post-transplant consolidation. CDR3 DNA sequence: TGTGCCAGCAGTGTGGCAGGGAGTGATACGCAGTATTTT. Protein product: CASSVAGSDTQYF.